The clone carrying this TCR beta chain was seen many times. Germline DNA was also extracted, and blood RNA was taken from unsorted whole blood. This sample is drawn from a study of tumor-infiltrating lymphocytes in primary liver carcinoma. Synthesis of TCR beta cDNA was carried out from 450 to 650 ng total RNA with a constant-region primer. Three nested multiplex PCR rounds of slightly modified ARM-PCR generated TCR beta libraries. The study ran its first two PCR rounds for 9 to 10 cycles each, using TRBV1-TRBV30 forward primers and a C-beta reverse primer. TCRdb processed the multiplex PCR reads anew with MiXCR; each CDR3 protein has one entry. This table holds 300,000 to 350,000 distinct CDR3 sequences, around 50% found once. This CDR3 contains 14 residues. Germline V gene sequence: CDR1 MNHEY, CDR2 SVGAGI. Trimming took 6 bases from V and 5 from J; bases not matched to a gene: 8.

The sample comprised peripheral blood. This rearrangement joins TRBV6-5 to TRBJ1-1, with TRBD1 matching over 8 bases. This clonotype was obtained from a woman aged 30 to 39 with primary liver carcinoma and hepatitis B virus infection. CDR3 region: CASRRQGQDTEAFF. The CDR3 nucleotides are TGTGCCAGCAGACGACAGGGGCAGGATACTGAAGCTTTCTTT.